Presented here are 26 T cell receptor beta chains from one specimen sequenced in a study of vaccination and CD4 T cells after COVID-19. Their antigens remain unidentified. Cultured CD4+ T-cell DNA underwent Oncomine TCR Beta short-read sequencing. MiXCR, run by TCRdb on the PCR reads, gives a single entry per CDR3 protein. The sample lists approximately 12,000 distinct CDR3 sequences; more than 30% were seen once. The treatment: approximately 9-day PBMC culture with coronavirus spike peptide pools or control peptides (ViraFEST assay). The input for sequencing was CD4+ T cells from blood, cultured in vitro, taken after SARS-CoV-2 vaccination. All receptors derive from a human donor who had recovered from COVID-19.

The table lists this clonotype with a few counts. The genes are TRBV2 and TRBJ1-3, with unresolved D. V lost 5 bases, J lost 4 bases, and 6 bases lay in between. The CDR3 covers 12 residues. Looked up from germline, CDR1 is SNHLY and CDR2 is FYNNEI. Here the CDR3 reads CASSTEGNTIYF. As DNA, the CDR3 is TGTGCCAGCAGTACGGAAGGAAACACCATATATTTT.

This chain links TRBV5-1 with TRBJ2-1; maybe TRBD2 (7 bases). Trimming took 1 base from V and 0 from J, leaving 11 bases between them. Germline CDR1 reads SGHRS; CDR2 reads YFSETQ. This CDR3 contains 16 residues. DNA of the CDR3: TGCGCCAGCAGCTTGTGGGGAGGGGGCTCCTACAATGAGCAGTTCTTC. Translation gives CASSLWGGGSYNEQFF. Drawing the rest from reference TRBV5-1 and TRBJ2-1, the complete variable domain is KAGVTQTPRYLIKTRGQQVTLSCSPISGHRSVSWYQQTPGQGLQFLFEYFSETQRNKGNFPGRFSGRQFSNSRSEMNVSTLELGDSALYLCASSLWGGGSYNEQFFGPGTRLTVL.

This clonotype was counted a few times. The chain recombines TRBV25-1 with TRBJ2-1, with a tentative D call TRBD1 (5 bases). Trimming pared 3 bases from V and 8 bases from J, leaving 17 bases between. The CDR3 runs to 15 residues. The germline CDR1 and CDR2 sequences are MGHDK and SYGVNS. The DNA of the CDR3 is TGTGCCAGCAGTGATCCAAGGGTGCCCAGGGATGAGCAGTTCTTC. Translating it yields CASSDPRVPRDEQFF. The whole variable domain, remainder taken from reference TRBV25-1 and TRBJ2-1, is EADIYQTPRYLVIGTGKKITLECSQTMGHDKMYWYQQDPGMELHLIHYSYGVNSTEKGDLSSESTVSRIRTEHFPLTLESARPSHTSQYLCASSDPRVPRDEQFFGPGTRLTVL.

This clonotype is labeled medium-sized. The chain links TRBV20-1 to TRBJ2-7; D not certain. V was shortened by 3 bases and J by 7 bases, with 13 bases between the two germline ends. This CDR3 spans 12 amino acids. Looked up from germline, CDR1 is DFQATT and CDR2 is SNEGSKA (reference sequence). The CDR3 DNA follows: TGCAGTGCTAGCCCCGGACCCTGGGAGCAGTACTTC. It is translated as CSASPGPWEQYF.

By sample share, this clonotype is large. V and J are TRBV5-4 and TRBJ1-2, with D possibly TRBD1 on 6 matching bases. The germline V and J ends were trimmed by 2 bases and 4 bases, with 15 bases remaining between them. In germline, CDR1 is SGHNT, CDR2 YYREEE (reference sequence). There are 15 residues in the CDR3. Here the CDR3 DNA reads TGTGCCAGCAGCTTCTCACAGGGACGGGGCTATGGCTACACCTTC. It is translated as CASSFSQGRGYGYTF.

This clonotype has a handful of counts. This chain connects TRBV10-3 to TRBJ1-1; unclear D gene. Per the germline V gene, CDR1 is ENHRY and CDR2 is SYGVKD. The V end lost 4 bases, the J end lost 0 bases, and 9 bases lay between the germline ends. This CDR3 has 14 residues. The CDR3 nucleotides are TGTGCCATCAGTGCCATGGCAATGAACACTGAAGCTTTCTTT. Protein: CAISAMAMNTEAFF.

The CDR3 DNA is TGTGCCAGCAGTTACGGGTCCGGGACAGGGGGCGAAAAACTGTTTTTT. Translation gives CASSYGSGTGGEKLFF. The rearrangement joins TRBV6-5 to TRBJ1-4; TRBD1 matches at 12 bases. CDR1 is MNHEY, CDR2 SVGAGI, per germline. V was pared by 2 bases and J by 8 bases, with 6 bases of the junction left unmatched. The CDR3 runs 16 residues.

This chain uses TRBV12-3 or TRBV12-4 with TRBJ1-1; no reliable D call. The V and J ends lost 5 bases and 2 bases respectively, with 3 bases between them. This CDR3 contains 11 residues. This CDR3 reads CASSPNTEAFF. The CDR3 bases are TGTGCCAGCAGTCCAAACACTGAAGCTTTCTTT.

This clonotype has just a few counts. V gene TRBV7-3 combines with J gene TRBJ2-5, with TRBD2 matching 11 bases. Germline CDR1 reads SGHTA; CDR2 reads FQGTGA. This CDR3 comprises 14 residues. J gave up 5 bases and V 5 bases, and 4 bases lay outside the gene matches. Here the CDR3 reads CASSPIAGGETQYF. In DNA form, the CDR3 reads TGTGCCAGCAGCCCAATAGCGGGAGGGGAGACCCAGTACTTC. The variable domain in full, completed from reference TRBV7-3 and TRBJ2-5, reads GAGVSQTPSNKVTEKGKYVELRCDPISGHTALYWYRQSLGQGPEFLIYFQGTGAADDSGLPNDRFFAVRPEGSVSTLKIQRTERGDSAVYLCASSPIAGGETQYFGPGTRLLVL.

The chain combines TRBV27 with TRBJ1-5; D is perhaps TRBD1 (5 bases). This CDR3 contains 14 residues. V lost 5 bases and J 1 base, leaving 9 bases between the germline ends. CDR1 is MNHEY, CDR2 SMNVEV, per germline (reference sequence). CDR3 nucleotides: TGTGCCAGCAGTGCCCGGGACAGCAATCAGCCCCAGCATTTT. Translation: CASSARDSNQPQHF.

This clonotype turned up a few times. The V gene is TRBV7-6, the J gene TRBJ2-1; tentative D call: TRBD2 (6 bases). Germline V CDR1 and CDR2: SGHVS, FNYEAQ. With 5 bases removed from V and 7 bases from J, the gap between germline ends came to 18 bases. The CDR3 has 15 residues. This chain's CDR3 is CASSPGGGGKNEQFF. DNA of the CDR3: TGTGCCAGCAGCCCTGGGGGAGGCGGGAAGAATGAGCAGTTCTTC. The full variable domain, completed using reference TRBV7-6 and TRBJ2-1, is GAGVSQSPRYKVTKRGQDVALRCDPISGHVSLYWYRQALGQGPEFLTYFNYEAQQDKSGLPNDRFSAERPEGSISTLTIQRTEQRDSAMYRCASSPGGGGKNEQFFGPGTRLTVL.

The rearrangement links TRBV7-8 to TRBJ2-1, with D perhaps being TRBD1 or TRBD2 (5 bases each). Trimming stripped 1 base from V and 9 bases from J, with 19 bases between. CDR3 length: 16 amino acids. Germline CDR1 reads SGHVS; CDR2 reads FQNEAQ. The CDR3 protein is CASSLVKWSGRGEQFF. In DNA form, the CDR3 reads TGTGCCAGCAGCTTAGTAAAATGGTCGGGAAGGGGTGAGCAGTTCTTC.

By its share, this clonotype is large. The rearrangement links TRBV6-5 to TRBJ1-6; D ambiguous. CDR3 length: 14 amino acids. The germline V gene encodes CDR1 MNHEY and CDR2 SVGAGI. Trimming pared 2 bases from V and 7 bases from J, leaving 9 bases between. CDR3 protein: CASSYGQRNSPLHF. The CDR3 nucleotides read TGTGCCAGCAGTTACGGCCAGAGAAATTCACCCCTCCACTTT.

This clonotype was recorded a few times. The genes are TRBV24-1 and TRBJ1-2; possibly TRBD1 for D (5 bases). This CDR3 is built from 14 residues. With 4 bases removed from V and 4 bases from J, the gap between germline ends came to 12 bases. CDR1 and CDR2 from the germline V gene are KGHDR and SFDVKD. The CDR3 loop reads CATSDSGQRYGYTF. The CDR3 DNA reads TGTGCCACCAGTGACTCAGGGCAACGCTATGGCTACACCTTC.

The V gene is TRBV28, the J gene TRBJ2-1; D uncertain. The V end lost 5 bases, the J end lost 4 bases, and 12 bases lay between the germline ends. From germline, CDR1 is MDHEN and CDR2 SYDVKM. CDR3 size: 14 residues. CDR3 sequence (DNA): TGTGCCAGCAGTCGTCCTGGATTATACAATGAGCAGTTCTTC. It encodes CASSRPGLYNEQFF.

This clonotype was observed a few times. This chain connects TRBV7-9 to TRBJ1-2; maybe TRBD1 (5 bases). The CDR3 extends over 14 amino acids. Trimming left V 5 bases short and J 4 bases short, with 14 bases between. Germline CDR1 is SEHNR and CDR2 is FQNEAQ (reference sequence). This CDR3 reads CASSPRGPPYGYTF. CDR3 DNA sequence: TGTGCCAGCAGCCCAAGGGGACCTCCCTATGGCTACACCTTC.

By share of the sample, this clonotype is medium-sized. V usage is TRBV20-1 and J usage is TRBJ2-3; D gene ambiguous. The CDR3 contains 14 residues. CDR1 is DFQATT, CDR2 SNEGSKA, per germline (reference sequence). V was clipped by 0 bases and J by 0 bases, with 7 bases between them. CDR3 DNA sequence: TGCAGTGCTAGAGATTGGGGAAGCACAGATACGCAGTATTTT. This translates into CSARDWGSTDTQYF.

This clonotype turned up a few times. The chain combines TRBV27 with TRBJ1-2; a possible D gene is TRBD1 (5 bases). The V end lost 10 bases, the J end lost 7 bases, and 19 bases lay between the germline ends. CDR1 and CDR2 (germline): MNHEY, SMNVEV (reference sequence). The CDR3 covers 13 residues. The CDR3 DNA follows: TGTGCCACCAGCGGCGGGGCGGGGGTTGGCTACACCTTC. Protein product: CATSGGAGVGYTF.

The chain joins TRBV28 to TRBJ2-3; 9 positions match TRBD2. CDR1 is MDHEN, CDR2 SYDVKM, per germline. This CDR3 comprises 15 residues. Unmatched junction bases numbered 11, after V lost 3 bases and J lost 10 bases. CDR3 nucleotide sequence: TGTGCCAGCAGTTTCTCCCGAGGGCTAGCGGGGTCGCAGTATTTT. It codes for CASSFSRGLAGSQYF.

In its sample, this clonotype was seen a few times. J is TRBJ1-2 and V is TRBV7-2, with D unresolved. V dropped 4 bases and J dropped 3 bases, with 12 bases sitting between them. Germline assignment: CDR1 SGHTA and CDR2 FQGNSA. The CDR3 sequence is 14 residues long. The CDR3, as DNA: TGTGCCAGCAGCTCGATTCGTGTATACTATGGCTACACCTTC. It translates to CASSSIRVYYGYTF.

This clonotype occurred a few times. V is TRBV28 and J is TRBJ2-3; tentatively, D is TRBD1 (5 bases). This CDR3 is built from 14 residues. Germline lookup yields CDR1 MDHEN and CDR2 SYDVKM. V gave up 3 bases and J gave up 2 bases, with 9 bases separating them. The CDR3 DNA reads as TGTGCCAGCAGTTTCGACAGACTCACAGATACGCAGTATTTT. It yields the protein CASSFDRLTDTQYF.

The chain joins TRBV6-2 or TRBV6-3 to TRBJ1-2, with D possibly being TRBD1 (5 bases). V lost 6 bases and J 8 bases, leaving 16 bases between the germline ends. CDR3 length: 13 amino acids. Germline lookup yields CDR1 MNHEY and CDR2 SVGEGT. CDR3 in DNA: TGTGCCAGCAGGTTCCAAGGGACTGGGGGCTACACCTTC. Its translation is CASRFQGTGGYTF.

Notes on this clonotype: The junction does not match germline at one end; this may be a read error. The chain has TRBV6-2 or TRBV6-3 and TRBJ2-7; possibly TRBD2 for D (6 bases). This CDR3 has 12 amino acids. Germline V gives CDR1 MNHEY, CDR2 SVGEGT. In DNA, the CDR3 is TGTGCCAGCAGTCCAAACACCGGCGGGATGGCCTTC. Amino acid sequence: CASSPNTGGMAF.

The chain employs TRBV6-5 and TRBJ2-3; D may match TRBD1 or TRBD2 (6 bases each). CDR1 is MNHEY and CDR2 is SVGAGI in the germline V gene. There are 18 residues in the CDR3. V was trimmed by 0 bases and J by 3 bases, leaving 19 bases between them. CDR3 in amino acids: CASSYSGGRVGGTDTQYF. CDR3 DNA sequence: TGTGCCAGCAGTTACTCAGGGGGGCGCGTCGGCGGTACAGATACGCAGTATTTT.

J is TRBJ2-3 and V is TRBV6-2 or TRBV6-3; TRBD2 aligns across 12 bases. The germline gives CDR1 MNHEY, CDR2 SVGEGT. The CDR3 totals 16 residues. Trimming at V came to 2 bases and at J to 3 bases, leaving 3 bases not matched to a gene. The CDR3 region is CASSYGTSGGTDTQYF. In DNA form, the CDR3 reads TGTGCCAGCAGTTACGGTACTAGCGGGGGGACAGATACGCAGTATTTT.

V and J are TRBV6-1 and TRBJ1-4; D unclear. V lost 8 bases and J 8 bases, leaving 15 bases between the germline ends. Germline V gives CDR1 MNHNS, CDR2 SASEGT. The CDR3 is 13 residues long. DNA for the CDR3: TGTGCCAGCTGGGCGGTGGGCGAAGAAAAACTGTTTTTT. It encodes CASWAVGEEKLFF.